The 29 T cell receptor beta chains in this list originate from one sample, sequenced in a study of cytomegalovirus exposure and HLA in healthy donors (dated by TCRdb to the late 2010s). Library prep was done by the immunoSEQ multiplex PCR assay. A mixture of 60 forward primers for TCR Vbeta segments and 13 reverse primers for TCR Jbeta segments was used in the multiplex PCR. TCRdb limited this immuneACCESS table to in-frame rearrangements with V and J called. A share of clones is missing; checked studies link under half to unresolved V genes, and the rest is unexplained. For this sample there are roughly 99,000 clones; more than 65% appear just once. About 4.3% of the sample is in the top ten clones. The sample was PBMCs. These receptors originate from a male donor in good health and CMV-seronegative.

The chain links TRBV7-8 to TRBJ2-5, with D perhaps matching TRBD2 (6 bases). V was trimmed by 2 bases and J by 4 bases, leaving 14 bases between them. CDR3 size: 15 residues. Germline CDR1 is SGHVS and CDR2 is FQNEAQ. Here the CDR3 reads CASSLNGSHGETQYF. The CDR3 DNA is TGTGCCAGCAGCTTAAACGGGAGCCATGGAGAGACCCAGTACTTC. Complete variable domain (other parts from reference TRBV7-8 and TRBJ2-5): GAGVSQSPRYKVAKRGQDVALRCDPISGHVSLFWYQQALGQGPEFLTYFQNEAQLDKSGLPSDRFFAERPEGSVSTLKIQRTQQEDSAVYLCASSLNGSHGETQYFGPGTRLLVL.

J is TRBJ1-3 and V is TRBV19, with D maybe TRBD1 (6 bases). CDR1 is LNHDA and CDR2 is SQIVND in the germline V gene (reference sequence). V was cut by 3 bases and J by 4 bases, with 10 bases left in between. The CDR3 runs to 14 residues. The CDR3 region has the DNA TGTGCCAGTAGTATCGGACAGCAAGGAAACACCATATATTTT. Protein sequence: CASSIGQQGNTIYF.

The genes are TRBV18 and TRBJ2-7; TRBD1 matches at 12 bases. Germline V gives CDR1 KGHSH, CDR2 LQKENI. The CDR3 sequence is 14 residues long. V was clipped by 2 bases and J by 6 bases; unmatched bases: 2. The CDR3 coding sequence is TGTGCCAGCTCACCAGGGACAGGGGGCGTCGAGCAGTACTTC. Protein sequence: CASSPGTGGVEQYF.

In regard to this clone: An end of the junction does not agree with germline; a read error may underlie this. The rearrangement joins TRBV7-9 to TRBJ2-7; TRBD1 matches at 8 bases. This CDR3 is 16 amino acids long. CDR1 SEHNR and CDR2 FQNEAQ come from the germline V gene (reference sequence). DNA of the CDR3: TGTGCCAGCAGCCAGACCGGGACAGGAGTAATCTACGAGCAGTGCTTC. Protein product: CASSQTGTGVIYEQCF.

The CDR3 DNA is TGTGCCAGCAGCGCCCCGGGACTGCAGCAGTTCTTC. Amino acids: CASSAPGLQQFF. The chain has TRBV7-3 and TRBJ2-1, with D possibly matching TRBD2 (6 bases). Germline assignment: CDR1 SGHTA and CDR2 FQGTGA. The CDR3 covers 12 residues. V shed 5 bases and J shed 11 bases, with 13 bases lying between them.

DNA for the CDR3: TGTGCCAGCAGCCTCCTCGGGGCTAGCGCTCACTCCTACAATGAGCAGTTCTTC. It codes for CASSLLGASAHSYNEQFF. The V gene is TRBV7-9, the J gene TRBJ2-1; D is perhaps TRBD2 (6 bases). In germline, CDR1 is SEHNR, CDR2 FQNEAQ (reference sequence). Trimming took 5 bases from V and 0 from J, leaving 20 bases between them. This CDR3 comprises 18 residues.

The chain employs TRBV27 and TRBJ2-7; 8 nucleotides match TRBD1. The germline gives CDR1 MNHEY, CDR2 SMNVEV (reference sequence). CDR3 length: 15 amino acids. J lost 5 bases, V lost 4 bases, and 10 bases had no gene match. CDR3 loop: CASSYQGARSDEQYF. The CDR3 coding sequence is TGTGCCAGCAGTTATCAGGGGGCGCGAAGTGACGAGCAGTACTTC.

Here the CDR3 DNA reads TGTGCCAGCAGTTACTCGGCAGAGGCGTCCTACACCTTC. Protein product: CASSYSAEASYTF. The rearrangement uses TRBV6-5 and TRBJ1-2; D gene ambiguous. Germline V CDR1 and CDR2: MNHEY, SVGAGI. The V end was cut by 0 bases, the J end by 10 bases, with 12 bases between. The CDR3 runs 13 residues.

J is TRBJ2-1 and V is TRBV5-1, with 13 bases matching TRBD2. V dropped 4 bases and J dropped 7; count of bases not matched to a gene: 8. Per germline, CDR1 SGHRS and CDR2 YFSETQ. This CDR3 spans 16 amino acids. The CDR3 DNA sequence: TGCGCCAGCAGCACCGGACTAGCGGGAGTAACGAATGAGCAGTTCTTC. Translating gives CASSTGLAGVTNEQFF.

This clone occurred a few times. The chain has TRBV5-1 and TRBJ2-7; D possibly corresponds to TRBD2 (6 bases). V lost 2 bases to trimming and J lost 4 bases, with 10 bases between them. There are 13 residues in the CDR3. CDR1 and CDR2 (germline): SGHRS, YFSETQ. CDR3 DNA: TGCGCCAGCAGCTTTGGTAGCGGTTACGAGCAGTACTTC. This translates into CASSFGSGYEQYF.

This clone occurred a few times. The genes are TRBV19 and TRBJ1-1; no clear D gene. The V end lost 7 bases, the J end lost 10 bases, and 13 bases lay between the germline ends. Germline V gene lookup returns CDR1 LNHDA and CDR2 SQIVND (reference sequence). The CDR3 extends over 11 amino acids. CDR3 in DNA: TGTGCCAGTATAACGCGGTCTCGAGCTTTCTTT. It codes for CASITRSRAFF.

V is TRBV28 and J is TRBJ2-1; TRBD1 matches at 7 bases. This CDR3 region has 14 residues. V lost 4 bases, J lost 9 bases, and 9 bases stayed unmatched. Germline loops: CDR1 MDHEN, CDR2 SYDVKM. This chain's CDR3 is CASSYRDRLTEQFF. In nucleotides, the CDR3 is TGTGCCAGCAGTTACCGGGACAGACTCACTGAGCAGTTCTTC.

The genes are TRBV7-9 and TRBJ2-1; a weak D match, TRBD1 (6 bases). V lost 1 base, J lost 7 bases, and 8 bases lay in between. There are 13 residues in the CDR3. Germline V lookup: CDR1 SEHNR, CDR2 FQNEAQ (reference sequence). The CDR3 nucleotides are TGTGCCAGCAGCTTAGGACAGGAGAATGAGCAGTTCTTC. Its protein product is CASSLGQENEQFF. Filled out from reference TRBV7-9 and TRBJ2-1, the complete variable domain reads DTGVSQNPRHKITKRGQNVTFRCDPISEHNRLYWYRQTLGQGPEFLTYFQNEAQLEKSRLLSDRFSAERPKGSFSTLEIQRTEQGDSAMYLCASSLGQENEQFFGPGTRLTVL.

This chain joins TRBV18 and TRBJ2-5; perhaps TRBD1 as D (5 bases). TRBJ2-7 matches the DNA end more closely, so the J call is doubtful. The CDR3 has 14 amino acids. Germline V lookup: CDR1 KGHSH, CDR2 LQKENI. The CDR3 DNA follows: TGTGCCAGCTCACCACCTGACAGAGGATACGAGCAGTACTTC. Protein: CASSPPDRGYEQYF.

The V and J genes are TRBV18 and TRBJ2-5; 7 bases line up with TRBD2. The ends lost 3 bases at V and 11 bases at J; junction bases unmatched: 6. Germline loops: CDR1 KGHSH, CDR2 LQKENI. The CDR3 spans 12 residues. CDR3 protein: CASSPGEGKQYF. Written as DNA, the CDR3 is TGTGCCAGCTCACCCGGGGAGGGAAAGCAGTACTTC.

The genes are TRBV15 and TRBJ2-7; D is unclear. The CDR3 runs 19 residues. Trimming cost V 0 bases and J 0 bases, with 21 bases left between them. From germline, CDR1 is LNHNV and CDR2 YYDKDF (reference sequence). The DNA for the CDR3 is TGTGCCACCAGCAGAGATCTGATACTTAATCGGTCTCCCTCCTACGAGCAGTACTTC. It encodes CATSRDLILNRSPSYEQYF. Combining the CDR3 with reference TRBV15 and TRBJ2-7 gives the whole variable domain DAMVIQNPRYQVTQFGKPVTLSCSQTLNHNVMYWYQQKSSQAPKLLFHYYDKDFNNEADTPDNFQSRRPNTSFCFLDIRSPGLGDTAMYLCATSRDLILNRSPSYEQYFGPGTRLTVT.

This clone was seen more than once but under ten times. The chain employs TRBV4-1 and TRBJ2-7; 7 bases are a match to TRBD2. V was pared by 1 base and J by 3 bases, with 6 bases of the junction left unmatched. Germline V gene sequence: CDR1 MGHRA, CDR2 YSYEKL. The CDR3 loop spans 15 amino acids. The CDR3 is CASSQAAGALYEQYF. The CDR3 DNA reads TGCGCCAGCAGCCAAGCTGCGGGAGCCCTCTACGAGCAGTACTTC.

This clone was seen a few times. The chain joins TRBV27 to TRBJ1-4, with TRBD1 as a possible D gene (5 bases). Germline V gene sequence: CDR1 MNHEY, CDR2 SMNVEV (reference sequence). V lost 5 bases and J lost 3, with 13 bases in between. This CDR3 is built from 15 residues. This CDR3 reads CASSRKGLSNEKLFF. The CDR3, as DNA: TGTGCCAGCAGTCGTAAGGGACTTTCTAATGAAAAACTGTTTTTT.

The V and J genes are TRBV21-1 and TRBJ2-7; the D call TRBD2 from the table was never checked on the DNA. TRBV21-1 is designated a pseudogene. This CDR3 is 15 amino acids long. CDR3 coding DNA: TGTGCCAGCAGCGGACCGGGACTAGATCGGTACGAGCAGTACTTC. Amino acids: CASSGPGLDRYEQYF.

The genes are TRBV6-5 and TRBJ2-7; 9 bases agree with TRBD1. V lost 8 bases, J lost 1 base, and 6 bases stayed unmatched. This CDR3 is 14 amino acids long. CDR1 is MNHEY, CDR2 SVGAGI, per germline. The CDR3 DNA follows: TGTGCCAGCGGCGACAGGGGGGTTTCCTACGAGCAGTACTTC. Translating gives CASGDRGVSYEQYF.

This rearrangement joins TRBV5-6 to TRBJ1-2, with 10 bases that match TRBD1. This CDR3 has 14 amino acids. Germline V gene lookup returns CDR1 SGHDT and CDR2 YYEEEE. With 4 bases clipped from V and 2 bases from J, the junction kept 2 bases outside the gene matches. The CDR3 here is CASSPGQGNYGYTF. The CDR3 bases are TGTGCCAGCAGCCCGGGACAGGGGAACTATGGCTACACCTTC.

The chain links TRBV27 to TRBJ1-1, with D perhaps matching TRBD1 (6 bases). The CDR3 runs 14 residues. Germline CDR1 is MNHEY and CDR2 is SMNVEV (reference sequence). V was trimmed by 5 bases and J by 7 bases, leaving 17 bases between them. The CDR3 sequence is CASSKQGYVGEAFF. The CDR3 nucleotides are TGTGCCAGCAGTAAACAGGGATATGTTGGTGAAGCTTTCTTT.

The CDR3 nucleotides are TGTGCCAGAAGCCCAGGACAGGGGATCACAGATACGCAGTATTTT. It translates to CARSPGQGITDTQYF. The gene calls are TRBV5-3 and TRBJ2-3; TRBD1 matches 9 bases. TRBV5-3 is given ORF status, its function remaining uncertain. The CDR3 runs to 15 residues. V shed 4 bases and J 2 bases; nucleotides not matched to a gene: 5.

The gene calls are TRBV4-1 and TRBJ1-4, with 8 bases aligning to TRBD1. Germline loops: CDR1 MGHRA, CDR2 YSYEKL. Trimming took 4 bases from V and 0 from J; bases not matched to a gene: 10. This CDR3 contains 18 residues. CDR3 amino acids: CASSPRVRGPTTNEKLFF. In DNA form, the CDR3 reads TGCGCCAGCAGCCCCCGCGTCAGGGGGCCCACAACTAATGAAAAACTGTTTTTT.

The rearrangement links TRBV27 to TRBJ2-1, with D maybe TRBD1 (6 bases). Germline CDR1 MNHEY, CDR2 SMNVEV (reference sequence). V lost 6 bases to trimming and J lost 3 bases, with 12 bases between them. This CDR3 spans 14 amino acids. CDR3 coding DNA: TGTGCCAGCAGAATTATGGACAGCTACAATGAGCAGTTCTTC. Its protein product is CASRIMDSYNEQFF.

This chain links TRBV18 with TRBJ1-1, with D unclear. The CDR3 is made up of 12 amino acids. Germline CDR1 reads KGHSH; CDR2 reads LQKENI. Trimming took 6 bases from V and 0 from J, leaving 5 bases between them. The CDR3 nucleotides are TGTGCCAGCTCGACATTGAACACTGAAGCTTTCTTT. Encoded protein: CASSTLNTEAFF.

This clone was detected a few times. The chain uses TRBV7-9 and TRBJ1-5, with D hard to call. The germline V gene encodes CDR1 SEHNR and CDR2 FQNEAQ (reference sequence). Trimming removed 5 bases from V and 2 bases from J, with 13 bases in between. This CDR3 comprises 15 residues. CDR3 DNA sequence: TGTGCCAGCAGCGAGGCAAAAACGGGCAATCAGCCCCAGCATTTT. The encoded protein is CASSEAKTGNQPQHF.

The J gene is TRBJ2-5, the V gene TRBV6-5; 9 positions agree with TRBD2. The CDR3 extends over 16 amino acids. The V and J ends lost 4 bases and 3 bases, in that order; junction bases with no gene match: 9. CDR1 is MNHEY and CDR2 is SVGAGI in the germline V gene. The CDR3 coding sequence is TGTGCCAGCAGTTGGCATACCGGGACTAGCAAAGAGACCCAGTACTTC. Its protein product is CASSWHTGTSKETQYF.

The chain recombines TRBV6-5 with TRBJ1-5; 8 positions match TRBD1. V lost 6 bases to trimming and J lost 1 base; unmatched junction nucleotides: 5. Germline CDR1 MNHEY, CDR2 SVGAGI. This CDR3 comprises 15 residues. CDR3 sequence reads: CASSLDRVSNQPQHF. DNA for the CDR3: TGTGCCAGCAGCCTGGACAGGGTGAGCAATCAGCCCCAGCATTTT.